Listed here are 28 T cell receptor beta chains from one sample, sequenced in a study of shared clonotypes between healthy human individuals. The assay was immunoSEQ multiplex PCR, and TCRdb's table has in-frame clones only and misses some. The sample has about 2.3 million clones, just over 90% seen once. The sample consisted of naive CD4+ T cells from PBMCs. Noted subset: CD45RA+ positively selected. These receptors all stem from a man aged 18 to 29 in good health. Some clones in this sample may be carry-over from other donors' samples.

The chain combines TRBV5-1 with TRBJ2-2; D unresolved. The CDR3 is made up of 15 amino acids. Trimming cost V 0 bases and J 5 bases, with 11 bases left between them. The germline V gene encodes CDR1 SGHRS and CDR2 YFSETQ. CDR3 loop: CASSLDLIVTGELFF. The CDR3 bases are TGCGCCAGCAGCTTGGACCTTATCGTAACCGGGGAGCTGTTTTTT.

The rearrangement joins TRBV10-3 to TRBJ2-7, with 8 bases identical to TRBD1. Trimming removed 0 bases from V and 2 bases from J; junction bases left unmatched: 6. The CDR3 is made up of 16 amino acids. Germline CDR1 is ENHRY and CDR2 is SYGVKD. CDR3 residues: CAISESRTGIPYEQYF. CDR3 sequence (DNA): TGTGCCATCAGTGAGTCGAGGACAGGGATCCCCTACGAGCAGTACTTC.

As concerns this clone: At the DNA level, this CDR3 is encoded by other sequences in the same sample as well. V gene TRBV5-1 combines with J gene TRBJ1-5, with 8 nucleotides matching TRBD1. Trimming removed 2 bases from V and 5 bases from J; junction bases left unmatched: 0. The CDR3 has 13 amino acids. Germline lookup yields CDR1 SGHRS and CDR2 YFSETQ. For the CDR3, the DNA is TGCGCCAGCAGCTTACAGGGGGATCAGCCCCAGCATTTT. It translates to CASSLQGDQPQHF.

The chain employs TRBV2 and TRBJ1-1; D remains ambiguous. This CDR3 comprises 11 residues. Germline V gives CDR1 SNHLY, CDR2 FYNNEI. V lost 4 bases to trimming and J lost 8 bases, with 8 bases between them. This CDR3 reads CASSGYVEAFF. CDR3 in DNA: TGTGCCAGCAGTGGTTATGTCGAAGCTTTCTTT. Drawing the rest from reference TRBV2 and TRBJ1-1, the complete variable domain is EPEVTQTPSHQVTQMGQEVILRCVPISNHLYFYWYRQILGQKVEFLVSFYNNEISEKSEIFDDQFSVERPDGSNFTLKIRSTKLEDSAMYFCASSGYVEAFFGQGTRLTVV.

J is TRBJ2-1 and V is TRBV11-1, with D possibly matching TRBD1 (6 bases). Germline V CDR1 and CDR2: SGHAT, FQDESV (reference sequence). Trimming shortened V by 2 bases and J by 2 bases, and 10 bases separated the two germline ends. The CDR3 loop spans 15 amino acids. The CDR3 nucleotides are TGTGCCAGCAGCTTAAACGGACAGACCTACAATGAGCAGTTCTTC. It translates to CASSLNGQTYNEQFF.

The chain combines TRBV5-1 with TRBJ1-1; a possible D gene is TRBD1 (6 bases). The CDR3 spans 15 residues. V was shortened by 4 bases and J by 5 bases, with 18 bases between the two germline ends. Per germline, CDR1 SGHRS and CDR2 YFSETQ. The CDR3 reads CASSPLGGLGTEAFF. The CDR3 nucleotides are TGCGCCAGCAGCCCCCTCGGGGGGCTGGGGACTGAAGCTTTCTTT.

The CDR3: CATSRVLVADTQYF. For the CDR3, the DNA is TGTGCCACCAGCAGAGTTCTCGTGGCAGATACGCAGTATTTT. This chain joins TRBV15 and TRBJ2-3; D is undetermined. The CDR3 is 14 amino acids. Germline CDR1 reads LNHNV; CDR2 reads YYDKDF (reference sequence). V was trimmed by 1 base and J by 4 bases, leaving 9 bases between them. The full variable domain, rest sourced from reference TRBV15 and TRBJ2-3, is DAMVIQNPRYQVTQFGKPVTLSCSQTLNHNVMYWYQQKSSQAPKLLFHYYDKDFNNEADTPDNFQSRRPNTSFCFLDIRSPGLGDTAMYLCATSRVLVADTQYFGPGTRLTVL.

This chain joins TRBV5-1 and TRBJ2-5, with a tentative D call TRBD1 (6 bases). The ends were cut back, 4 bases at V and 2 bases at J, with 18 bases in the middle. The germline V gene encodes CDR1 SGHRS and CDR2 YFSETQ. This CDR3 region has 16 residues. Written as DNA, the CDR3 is TGCGCCAGCAGCCCTGCCGGGACACTTAGACAAGAGACCCAGTACTTC. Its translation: CASSPAGTLRQETQYF.

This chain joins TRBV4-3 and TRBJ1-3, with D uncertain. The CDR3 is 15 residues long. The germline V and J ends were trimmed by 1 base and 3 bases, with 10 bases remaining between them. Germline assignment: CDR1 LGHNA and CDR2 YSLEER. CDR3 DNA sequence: TGCGCCAGCAGCCAAGTAACCTCACGTGGAAACACCATATATTTT. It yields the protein CASSQVTSRGNTIYF.

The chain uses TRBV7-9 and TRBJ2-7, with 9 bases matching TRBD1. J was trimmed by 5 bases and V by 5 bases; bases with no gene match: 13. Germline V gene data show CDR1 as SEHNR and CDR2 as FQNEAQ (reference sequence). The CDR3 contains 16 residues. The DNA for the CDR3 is TGTGCCAGCAGCCCCGATCCGGGACAGGGTATCGACGAGCAGTACTTC. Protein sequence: CASSPDPGQGIDEQYF.

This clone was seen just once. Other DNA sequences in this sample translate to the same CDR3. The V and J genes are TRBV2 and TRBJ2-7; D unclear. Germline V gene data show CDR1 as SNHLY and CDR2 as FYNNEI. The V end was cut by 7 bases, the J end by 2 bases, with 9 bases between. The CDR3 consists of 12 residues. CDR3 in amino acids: CASTRVPYEQYF. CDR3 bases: TGTGCCAGCACCAGAGTCCCCTACGAGCAGTACTTC.

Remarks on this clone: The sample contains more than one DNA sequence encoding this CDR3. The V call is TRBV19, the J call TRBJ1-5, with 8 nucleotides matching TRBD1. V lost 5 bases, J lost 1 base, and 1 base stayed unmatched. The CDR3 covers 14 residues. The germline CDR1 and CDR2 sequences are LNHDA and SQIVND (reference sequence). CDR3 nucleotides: TGTGCCAGTAGTCCAGGGGGCAGCAATCAGCCCCAGCATTTT. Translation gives CASSPGGSNQPQHF. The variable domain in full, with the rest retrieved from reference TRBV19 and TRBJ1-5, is DGGITQSPKYLFRKEGQNVTLSCEQNLNHDAMYWYRQDPGQGLRLIYYSQIVNDFQKGDIAEGYSVSREKKESFPLTVTSAQKNPTAFYLCASSPGGSNQPQHFGDGTRLSIL.

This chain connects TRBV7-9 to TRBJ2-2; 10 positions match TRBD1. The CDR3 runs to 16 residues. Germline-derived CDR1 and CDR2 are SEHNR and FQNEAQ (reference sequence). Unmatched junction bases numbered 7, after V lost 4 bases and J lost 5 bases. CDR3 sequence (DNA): TGTGCCAGCAGCTCTCCGGGACAGGGGTCAACCGGGGAGCTGTTTTTT. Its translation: CASSSPGQGSTGELFF.

CDR3 in amino acids: CASSLEAGSYNSPLHF. CDR3 in DNA: TGTGCCAGCAGCTTAGAAGCAGGGTCCTATAATTCACCCCTCCACTTT. This sequence joins TRBV7-6 and TRBJ1-6; the D gene is possibly TRBD1 (5 bases). The germline gives CDR1 SGHVS, CDR2 FNYEAQ. CDR3 length: 16 amino acids. Trimming removed 1 base from V and 1 base from J, with 8 bases in between.

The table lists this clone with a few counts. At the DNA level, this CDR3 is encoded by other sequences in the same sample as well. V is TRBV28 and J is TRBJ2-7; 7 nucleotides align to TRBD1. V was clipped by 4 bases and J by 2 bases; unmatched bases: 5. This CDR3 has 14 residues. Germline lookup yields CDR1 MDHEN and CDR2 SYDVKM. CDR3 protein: CASSSPTGTYEQYF. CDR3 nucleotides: TGTGCCAGCAGTTCCCCGACAGGGACCTACGAGCAGTACTTC.

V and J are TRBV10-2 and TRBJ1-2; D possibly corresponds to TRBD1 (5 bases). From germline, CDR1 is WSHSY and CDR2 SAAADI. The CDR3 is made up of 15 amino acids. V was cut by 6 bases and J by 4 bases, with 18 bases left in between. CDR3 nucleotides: TGCGCCAGCAGCCCCGGGATCACGGGGCCCTATGGCTACACCTTC. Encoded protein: CASSPGITGPYGYTF.

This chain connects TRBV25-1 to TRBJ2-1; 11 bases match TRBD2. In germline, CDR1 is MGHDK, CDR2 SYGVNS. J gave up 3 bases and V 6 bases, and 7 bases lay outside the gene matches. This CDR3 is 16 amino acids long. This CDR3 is CASRISGRAGYNEQFF. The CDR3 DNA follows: TGTGCCAGCAGAATTAGCGGGAGGGCCGGCTACAATGAGCAGTTCTTC.

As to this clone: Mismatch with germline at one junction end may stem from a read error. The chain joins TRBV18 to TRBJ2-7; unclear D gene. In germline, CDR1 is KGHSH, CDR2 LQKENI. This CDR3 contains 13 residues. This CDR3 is CVSSPGSSYEQYF. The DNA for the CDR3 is TGTGTCAGCTCACCAGGCAGCTCCTACGAGCAGTACTTC.

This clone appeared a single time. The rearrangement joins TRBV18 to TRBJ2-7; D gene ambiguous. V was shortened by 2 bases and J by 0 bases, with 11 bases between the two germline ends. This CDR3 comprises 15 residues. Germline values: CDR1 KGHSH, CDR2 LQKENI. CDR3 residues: CASSPGARSSYEQYF. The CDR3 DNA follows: TGTGCCAGCTCACCAGGAGCTCGAAGCTCCTACGAGCAGTACTTC.

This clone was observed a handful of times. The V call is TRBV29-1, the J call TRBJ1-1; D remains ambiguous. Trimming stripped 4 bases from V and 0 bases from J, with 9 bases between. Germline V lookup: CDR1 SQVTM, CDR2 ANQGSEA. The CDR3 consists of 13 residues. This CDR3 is CSVGQDMNTEAFF. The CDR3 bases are TGCAGCGTTGGTCAGGATATGAACACTGAAGCTTTCTTT.

The CDR3 sequence: CASSGGQGPGRYGRNTEAFF. In nucleotides, the CDR3 is TGCGCCAGCAGCGGGGGACAGGGTCCGGGACGCTATGGGAGGAACACTGAAGCTTTCTTT. The V gene is TRBV5-1, the J gene TRBJ1-1; 9 bases fit TRBD1. Germline CDR1 and CDR2: SGHRS and YFSETQ. This CDR3 region has 20 residues. V trimming: 4 bases; J trimming: 1 base; junction bases outside the gene matches: 20.

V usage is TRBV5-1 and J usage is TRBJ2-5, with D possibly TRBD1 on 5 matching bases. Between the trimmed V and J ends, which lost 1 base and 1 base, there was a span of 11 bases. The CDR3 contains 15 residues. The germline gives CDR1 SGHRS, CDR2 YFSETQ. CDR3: CASSLPGRGQETQYF. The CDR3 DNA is TGCGCCAGCAGCTTGCCCGGTAGGGGCCAAGAGACCCAGTACTTC.

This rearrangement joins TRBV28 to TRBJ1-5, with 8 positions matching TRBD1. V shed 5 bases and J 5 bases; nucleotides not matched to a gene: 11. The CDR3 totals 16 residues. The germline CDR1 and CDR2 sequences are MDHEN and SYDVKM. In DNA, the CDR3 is TGTGCCAGCAGTACACGTGACAGGGGCCCGGATCAGCCCCAGCATTTT. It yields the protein CASSTRDRGPDQPQHF.

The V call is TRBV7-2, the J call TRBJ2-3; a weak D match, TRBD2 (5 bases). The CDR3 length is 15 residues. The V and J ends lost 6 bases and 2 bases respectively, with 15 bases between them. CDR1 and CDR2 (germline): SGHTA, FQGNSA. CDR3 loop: CASSHLSGNTDTQYF. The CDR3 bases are TGTGCCAGCAGTCACCTAAGCGGAAACACAGATACGCAGTATTTT.

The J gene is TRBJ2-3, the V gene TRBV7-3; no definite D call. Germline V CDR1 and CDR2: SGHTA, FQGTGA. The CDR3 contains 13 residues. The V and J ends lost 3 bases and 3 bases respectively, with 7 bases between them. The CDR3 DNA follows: TGTGCCAGCAGCTTTAAAGGGACAGATACGCAGTATTTT. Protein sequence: CASSFKGTDTQYF.

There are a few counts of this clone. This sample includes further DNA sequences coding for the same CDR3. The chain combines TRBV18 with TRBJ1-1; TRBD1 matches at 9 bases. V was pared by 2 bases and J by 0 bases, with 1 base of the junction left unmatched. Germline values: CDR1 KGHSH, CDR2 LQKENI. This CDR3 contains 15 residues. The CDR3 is CASSPGTGMNTEAFF. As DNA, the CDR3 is TGTGCCAGCTCACCAGGGACAGGGATGAACACTGAAGCTTTCTTT.

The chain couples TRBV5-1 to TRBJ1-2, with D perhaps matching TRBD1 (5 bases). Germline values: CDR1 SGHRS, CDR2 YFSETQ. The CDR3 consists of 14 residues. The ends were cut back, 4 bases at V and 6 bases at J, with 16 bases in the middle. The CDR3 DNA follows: TGCGCCAGCAGCCCGGAGGGGAGGGTTGATGGCTACACCTTC. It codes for CASSPEGRVDGYTF.

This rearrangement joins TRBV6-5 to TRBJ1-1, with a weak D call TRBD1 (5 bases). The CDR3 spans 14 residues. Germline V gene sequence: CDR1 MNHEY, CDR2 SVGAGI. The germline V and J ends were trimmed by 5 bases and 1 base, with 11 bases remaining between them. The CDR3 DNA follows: TGTGCCAGCAGTGTCAACAGGAGGAACACTGAAGCTTTCTTT. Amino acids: CASSVNRRNTEAFF.